The TCR beta chain described here comes from a study of regulatory T cells in long-lasting Graves disease. Study observations and caveats: Shared public clonotypes totalled 2,741 in persistent patients, compared with about 990 in new patients. Graves' patients with persistent disease showed TCR diversity lower than patients newly diagnosed.

The time point was: persistent/refractory GD, antithyroid drugs over 5 years with positive TRAb. From RNA extracted from PBMCs, the TCR library was made. This clonotype appeared a few times. What it binds is unknown. CDR3 length equals 13 residues. Between the trimmed V and J ends, which lost 5 bases and 2 bases, there was a span of 9 bases. With iRepertoire HTBI primers and Arm-PCR of CDR3 regions, TCR beta libraries were built. Via MiXCR, TCRdb re-called the multiplex PCR reads, giving one row per CDR3 protein. In the table there are about 470,000 distinct CDR3 sequences, more than 20% of which are singletons.

The source was peripheral blood mononuclear cells (PBMCs), collected when the disease was refractory, from a patient treated with antithyroid drugs. The chain couples TRBV12-3 or TRBV12-4 to TRBJ1-1; no clear D. This receptor was obtained from a female donor with Graves disease. CDR3: CASSPWPNTEAFF. The DNA of the CDR3 is TGTGCCAGCAGTCCCTGGCCCAACACTGAAGCTTTCTTT.